Below, 23 T cell receptor beta chains from the same sample are listed, as sequenced in a study of blood T cell repertoires in COVID-19. Using immunoSEQ multiplex PCR, the repertoire was profiled, and TCRdb retains in-frame clones only, with some absent. The data contain around 72,000 clones, over 65% of them seen just once; the ten biggest clones take up about 20%. Sample: peripheral blood. All receptors come from a woman older than 75 with acute or convalescent COVID-19.

The chain is built from TRBV5-1 and TRBJ1-5; no firm D call. Trimming pared 1 base from V and 9 bases from J, leaving 11 bases between. This CDR3 spans 13 amino acids. Germline lookup yields CDR1 SGHRS and CDR2 YFSETQ. CDR3 bases: TGCGCCAGCAGCTTGAATAGTGAGGGGCCCCAGCATTTT. It specifies CASSLNSEGPQHF.

The CDR3 here is CASSVLAGGVTDTQYF. The CDR3 bases are TGTGCCAGCAGCGTCCTAGCGGGAGGTGTCACAGATACGCAGTATTTT. The J gene is TRBJ2-3, the V gene TRBV9; 11 bases fit TRBD2. The trim removed 2 bases at V and 2 bases at J, leaving 4 bases unmatched. In germline, CDR1 is SGDLS, CDR2 YYNGEE. The CDR3 covers 16 residues.

In DNA, the CDR3 is TGTGCCAGCTCATCGGACAGGGCCCATGGCTACACCTTC. Its translation: CASSSDRAHGYTF. The rearrangement uses TRBV18 and TRBJ1-2; 8 bases are a match to TRBD1. Per the germline V gene, CDR1 is KGHSH and CDR2 is LQKENI. Trimming removed 5 bases from V and 6 bases from J; junction bases left unmatched: 5. This CDR3 region has 13 residues.

The CDR3 DNA follows: TGTGCCAGCAGCTTGAGCGCGGCGACCGGGGAGCTGTTTTTT. This encodes CASSLSAATGELFF. This chain links TRBV7-9 with TRBJ2-2; D is uncertain. V was shortened by 3 bases and J by 5 bases, with 10 bases between the two germline ends. The CDR3 covers 14 residues. CDR1 and CDR2 (germline): SEHNR, FQNEAQ (reference sequence).

The rearrangement uses TRBV9 and TRBJ2-7; 7 bases fit TRBD2. The germline CDR1 and CDR2 sequences are SGDLS and YYNGEE. V lost 2 bases, J lost 4 bases, and 6 bases stayed unmatched. The CDR3 sequence is 14 residues long. The CDR3 loop reads CASSVGREGYEQYF. The CDR3 bases are TGTGCCAGCAGCGTTGGGAGGGAAGGGTACGAGCAGTACTTC.

The chain joins TRBV7-3 to TRBJ2-3, with 10 nucleotides matching TRBD1. With V trimmed by 5 bases and J by 5 bases, 1 base remained unmatched. The CDR3 covers 13 residues. Looked up from germline, CDR1 is SGHTA and CDR2 is FQGTGA. CDR3 amino acids: CASSGTGVDTQYF. CDR3 nucleotide sequence: TGTGCCAGCAGCGGGACAGGGGTAGATACGCAGTATTTT.

The chain links TRBV12-3 or TRBV12-4 to TRBJ2-2; a weak D match, TRBD2 (5 bases). Trimming pared 6 bases from V and 5 bases from J, leaving 7 bases between. The CDR3 loop spans 12 amino acids. This CDR3 is CASSRTTGELFF. CDR3 bases: TGTGCCAGCAGCAGGACTACCGGGGAGCTGTTTTTT.

The chain couples TRBV19 to TRBJ1-1; no clear D. V lost 7 bases and J 0 bases, leaving 15 bases between the germline ends. This CDR3 is 15 amino acids long. CDR1 and CDR2 from the germline V gene are LNHDA and SQIVND (reference sequence). CDR3 region: CASTRVSGMNTEAFF. The CDR3 region has the DNA TGTGCCAGTACAAGAGTTTCGGGTATGAACACTGAAGCTTTCTTT. The full variable domain, with the rest looked up from reference TRBV19 and TRBJ1-1, is DGGITQSPKYLFRKEGQNVTLSCEQNLNHDAMYWYRQDPGQGLRLIYYSQIVNDFQKGDIAEGYSVSREKKESFPLTVTSAQKNPTAFYLCASTRVSGMNTEAFFGQGTRLTVV.

This rearrangement joins TRBV27 to TRBJ2-7; 9 bases are shared with TRBD1. This CDR3 has 15 residues. V shed 8 bases and J 1 base; nucleotides not matched to a gene: 9. Germline V CDR1 and CDR2: MNHEY, SMNVEV (reference sequence). The CDR3 DNA follows: TGTGCCAGCTTTAAACAGGGGGCTGGGTCCTACGAGCAGTACTTC. Its translation: CASFKQGAGSYEQYF.

The chain has TRBV19 and TRBJ1-2, with TRBD1 as a possible D gene (6 bases). Germline lookup yields CDR1 LNHDA and CDR2 SQIVND (reference sequence). The CDR3 totals 17 residues. The V end was cut by 10 bases, the J end by 8 bases, with 32 bases between. CDR3 in amino acids: CANSSSVGAGSLLGYTF. CDR3 DNA: TGTGCCAATAGCTCCTCAGTGGGGGCAGGGTCCCTTCTAGGCTACACCTTC.

The CDR3 sequence: CASSLEAGLNYGYTF. The CDR3 DNA follows: TGTGCCAGCAGCTTAGAGGCAGGCTTAAACTATGGCTACACCTTC. This sequence joins TRBV7-9 and TRBJ1-2; D is unresolved. The V end lost 1 base, the J end lost 2 bases, and 11 bases lay between the germline ends. Germline CDR1 reads SEHNR; CDR2 reads FQNEAQ (reference sequence). The CDR3 totals 15 residues.

The chain couples TRBV5-1 to TRBJ2-7, with 9 positions matching TRBD2. The J segment lost 3 bases and the V segment lost 0 bases, leaving 4 bases of the junction unmatched. CDR3 size: 15 residues. CDR1 and CDR2 from the germline V gene are SGHRS and YFSETQ. CDR3: CASSLASGVHYEQYF. In DNA form, the CDR3 reads TGCGCCAGCAGCTTGGCTAGCGGGGTCCACTACGAGCAGTACTTC.

This chain joins TRBV14 and TRBJ1-2; a weak D match, TRBD1 (6 bases). The CDR3 loop spans 13 amino acids. V was pared by 4 bases and J by 9 bases, with 15 bases between. The germline V gene encodes CDR1 SGHDN and CDR2 FVKESK. CDR3 DNA: TGTGCCAGCAGCCTACTACAGGGTTCTAGCTACACCTTC. Encoded protein: CASSLLQGSSYTF.

This sequence joins TRBV7-9 and TRBJ1-2, with a weak D call TRBD1 (5 bases). This CDR3 has 15 residues. Looked up from germline, CDR1 is SEHNR and CDR2 is FQNEAQ (reference sequence). Trimming stripped 5 bases from V and 7 bases from J, with 20 bases between. The CDR3 nucleotides read TGTGCCAGCAGCCAGGGCCGTTCTTCGACCGCTGGCTACACCTTC. Encoded protein: CASSQGRSSTAGYTF.

The V gene is TRBV25-1, the J gene TRBJ2-1; 12 nucleotides line up with TRBD2. Per germline, CDR1 MGHDK and CDR2 SYGVNS. The V segment lost 4 bases and the J segment 4 bases; nucleotides outside the gene matches: 8. The CDR3 loop spans 17 amino acids. The CDR3 spells CASSGGRGLAGYNEQFF. Here the CDR3 DNA reads TGTGCCAGCAGTGGGGGTAGAGGACTAGCGGGATACAATGAGCAGTTCTTC.

This chain joins TRBV27 and TRBJ2-7; 9 bases are shared with TRBD1. The CDR3 loop spans 14 amino acids. V was pared by 2 bases and J by 6 bases, with 5 bases of the junction left unmatched. Germline loops: CDR1 MNHEY, CDR2 SMNVEV (reference sequence). This chain's CDR3 is CASSLRVQGAEQYF. The CDR3 nucleotides are TGTGCCAGCAGTTTACGGGTACAGGGGGCCGAGCAGTACTTC.

This sequence joins TRBV6-6 and TRBJ2-3; 7 bases line up with TRBD2. J was trimmed by 0 bases and V by 5 bases; bases with no gene match: 5. CDR3 length: 15 amino acids. Germline CDR1 is MNHNY and CDR2 is SVGAGI (reference sequence). CDR3 sequence: CASSTAGSSTDTQYF. Written as DNA, the CDR3 is TGTGCCAGCAGTACAGCGGGGAGTAGCACAGATACGCAGTATTTT.

The gene calls are TRBV9 and TRBJ1-3, with D maybe TRBD1 (6 bases). The CDR3 extends over 16 amino acids. Germline V gene data show CDR1 as SGDLS and CDR2 as YYNGEE. V was pared by 0 bases and J by 0 bases, with 10 bases between. This CDR3 is CASSVGGGSSGNTIYF. The CDR3 DNA is TGTGCCAGCAGCGTAGGCGGGGGCTCCTCTGGAAACACCATATATTTT.

This chain uses TRBV7-2 with TRBJ2-5; the D is unclear. Germline V gene data show CDR1 as SGHTA and CDR2 as FQGNSA. Trimming removed 6 bases from V and 5 bases from J, with 16 bases in between. The CDR3 spans 14 residues. CDR3 bases: TGTGCCAGCAGTAGTAGACGTTCCGGGGAGACCCAGTACTTC. This gives the protein CASSSRRSGETQYF.

This chain links TRBV6-4 with TRBJ1-3, with 9 bases matching TRBD1. The CDR3 sequence is 15 residues long. V trimming: 5 bases; J trimming: 6 bases; junction bases outside the gene matches: 8. Germline V lookup: CDR1 MRHNA, CDR2 SNTAGT. In DNA, the CDR3 is TGTGCCAGCAGTAAAATGAGGACAGGGGCAAACACCATATATTTT. Its protein is CASSKMRTGANTIYF.

The V and J genes are TRBV15 and TRBJ2-1; maybe TRBD2 (5 bases). The V and J ends lost 7 bases and 4 bases respectively, with 14 bases between them. Germline loops: CDR1 LNHNV, CDR2 YYDKDF (reference sequence). This CDR3 spans 14 amino acids. CDR3 DNA: TGTGCCACCATGGAGGATGGCACTTACAATGAGCAGTTCTTC. Protein: CATMEDGTYNEQFF.

Only a few counts were recorded for this clone. This chain uses TRBV5-6 with TRBJ1-4; 9 bases align to TRBD1. J gave up 3 bases and V 2 bases, and 8 bases lay outside the gene matches. This CDR3 has 17 amino acids. Looked up from germline, CDR1 is SGHDT and CDR2 is YYEEEE. This chain's CDR3 is CASSFGTGRGANEKLFF. CDR3 bases: TGTGCCAGCAGCTTTGGGACAGGGAGAGGGGCTAATGAAAAACTGTTTTTT. The variable domain in full, with the rest retrieved from reference TRBV5-6 and TRBJ1-4, is DAGVTQSPTHLIKTRGQQVTLRCSPKSGHDTVSWYQQALGQGPQFIFQYYEEEERQRGNFPDRFSGHQFPNYSSELNVNALLLGDSALYLCASSFGTGRGANEKLFFGSGTQLSVL.

This clone was seen a handful of times. This chain joins TRBV24-1 and TRBJ1-2; possible D gene TRBD1, 5 bases. The CDR3 extends over 11 amino acids. The V and J ends lost 7 bases and 4 bases respectively, with 6 bases between them. Germline values: CDR1 KGHDR, CDR2 SFDVKD. DNA for the CDR3: TGTGCCACCAGCGACAGCTATGGCTACACCTTC. It is translated as CATSDSYGYTF.